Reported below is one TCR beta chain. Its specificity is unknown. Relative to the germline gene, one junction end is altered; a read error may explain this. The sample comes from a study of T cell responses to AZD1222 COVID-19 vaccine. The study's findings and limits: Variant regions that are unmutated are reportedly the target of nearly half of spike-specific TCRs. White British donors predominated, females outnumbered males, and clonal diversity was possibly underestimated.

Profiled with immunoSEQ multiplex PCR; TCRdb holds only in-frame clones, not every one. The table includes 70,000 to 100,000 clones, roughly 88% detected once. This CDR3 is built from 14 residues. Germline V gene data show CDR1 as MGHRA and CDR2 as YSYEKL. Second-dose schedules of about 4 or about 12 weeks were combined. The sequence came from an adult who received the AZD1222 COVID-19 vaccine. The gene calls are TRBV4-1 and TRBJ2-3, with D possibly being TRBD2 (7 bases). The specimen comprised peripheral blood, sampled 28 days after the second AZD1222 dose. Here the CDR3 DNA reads TGCGCCAGCAGCCAGACTACTGGCCGGGGGGCCCCGAATTTT. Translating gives CASSQTTGRGAPNF.